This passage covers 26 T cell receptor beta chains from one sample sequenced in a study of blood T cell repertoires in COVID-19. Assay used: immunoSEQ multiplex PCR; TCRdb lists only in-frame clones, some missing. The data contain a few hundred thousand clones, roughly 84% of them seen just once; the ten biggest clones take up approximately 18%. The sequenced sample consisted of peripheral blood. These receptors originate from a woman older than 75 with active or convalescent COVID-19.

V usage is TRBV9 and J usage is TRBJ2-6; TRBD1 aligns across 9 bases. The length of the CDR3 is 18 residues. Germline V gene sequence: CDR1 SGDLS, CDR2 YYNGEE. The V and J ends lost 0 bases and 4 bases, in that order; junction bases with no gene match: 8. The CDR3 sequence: CASSVGGDRVLGANVLTF. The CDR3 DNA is TGTGCCAGCAGCGTAGGGGGGGACAGGGTTTTAGGGGCCAACGTCCTGACTTTC.

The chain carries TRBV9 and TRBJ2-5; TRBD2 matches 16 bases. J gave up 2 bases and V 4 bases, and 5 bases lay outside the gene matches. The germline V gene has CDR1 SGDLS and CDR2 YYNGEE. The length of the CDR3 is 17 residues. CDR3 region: CASSKGLAGGRQETQYF. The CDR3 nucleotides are TGTGCCAGCAGCAAGGGACTAGCGGGGGGGCGACAAGAGACCCAGTACTTC.

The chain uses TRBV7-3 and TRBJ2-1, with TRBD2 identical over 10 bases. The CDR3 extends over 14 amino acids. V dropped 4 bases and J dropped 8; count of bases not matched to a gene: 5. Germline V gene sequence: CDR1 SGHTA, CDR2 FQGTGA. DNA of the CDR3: TGTGCCAGCAGCTCAATAGCGGGGGGTGATGAGCAGTTCTTC. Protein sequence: CASSSIAGGDEQFF. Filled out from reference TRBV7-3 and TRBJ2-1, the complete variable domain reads GAGVSQTPSNKVTEKGKYVELRCDPISGHTALYWYRQSLGQGPEFLIYFQGTGAADDSGLPNDRFFAVRPEGSVSTLKIQRTERGDSAVYLCASSSIAGGDEQFFGPGTRLTVL.

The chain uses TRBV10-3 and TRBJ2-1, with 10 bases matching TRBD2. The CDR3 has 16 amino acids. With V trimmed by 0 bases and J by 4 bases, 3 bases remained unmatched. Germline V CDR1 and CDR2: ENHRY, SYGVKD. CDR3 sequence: CAISESGLAEYNEQFF. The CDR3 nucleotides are TGTGCCATCAGTGAGTCCGGACTAGCGGAGTACAATGAGCAGTTCTTC.

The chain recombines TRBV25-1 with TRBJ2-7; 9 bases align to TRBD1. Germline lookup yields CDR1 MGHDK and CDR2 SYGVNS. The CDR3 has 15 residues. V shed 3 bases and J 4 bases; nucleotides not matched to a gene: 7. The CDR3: CASSDATGTGYEQYF. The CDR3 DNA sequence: TGTGCCAGCAGTGACGCTACCGGGACAGGGTACGAGCAGTACTTC.

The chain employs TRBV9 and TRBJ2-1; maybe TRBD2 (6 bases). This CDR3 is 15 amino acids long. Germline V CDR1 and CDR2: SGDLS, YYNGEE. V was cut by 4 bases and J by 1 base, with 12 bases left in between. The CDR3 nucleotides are TGTGCCAGCAGCCCCGGGGGTGGTTCCTACAATGAGCAGTTCTTC. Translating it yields CASSPGGGSYNEQFF.

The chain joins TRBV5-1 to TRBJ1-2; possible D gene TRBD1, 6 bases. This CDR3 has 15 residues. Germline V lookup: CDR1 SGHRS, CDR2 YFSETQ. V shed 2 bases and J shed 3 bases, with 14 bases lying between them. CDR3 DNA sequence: TGCGCCAGCAGCTTATACTCGGACAGTGACTATGGCTACACCTTC. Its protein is CASSLYSDSDYGYTF.

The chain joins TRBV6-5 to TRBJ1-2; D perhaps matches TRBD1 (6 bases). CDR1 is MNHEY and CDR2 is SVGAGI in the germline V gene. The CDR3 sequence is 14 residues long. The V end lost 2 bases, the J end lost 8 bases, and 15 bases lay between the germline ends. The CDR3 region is CASSYPAGGQGYTF. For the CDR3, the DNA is TGTGCCAGCAGTTACCCAGCCGGGGGGCAGGGCTACACCTTC.

CDR3 amino acids: CSALYTEAFF. CDR3 coding DNA: TGCAGTGCACTATACACTGAAGCTTTCTTT. The V and J genes are TRBV20-1 and TRBJ1-1; D ambiguous. Germline lookup yields CDR1 DFQATT and CDR2 SNEGSKA (reference sequence). This CDR3 is built from 10 residues. V was trimmed by 6 bases and J by 3 bases, leaving 5 bases between them.

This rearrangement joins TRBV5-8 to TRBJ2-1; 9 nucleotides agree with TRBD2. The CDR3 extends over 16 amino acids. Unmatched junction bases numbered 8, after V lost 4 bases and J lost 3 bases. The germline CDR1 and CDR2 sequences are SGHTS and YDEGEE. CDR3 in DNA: TGTGCCAGCAGCCCCGGGGTAGCGGGGGTCTACAATGAGCAGTTCTTC. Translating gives CASSPGVAGVYNEQFF.

CDR3 sequence (DNA): TGTGCCAGCAGTATCCGGGACACTGCTTTCTTT. Its translation is CASSIRDTAFF. The V gene is TRBV2, the J gene TRBJ1-1; D is perhaps TRBD1 (6 bases). Germline V gene lookup returns CDR1 SNHLY and CDR2 FYNNEI. The CDR3 totals 11 residues. The V gene lost 5 bases and the J gene lost 11 bases, with 12 bases spanning the gap.

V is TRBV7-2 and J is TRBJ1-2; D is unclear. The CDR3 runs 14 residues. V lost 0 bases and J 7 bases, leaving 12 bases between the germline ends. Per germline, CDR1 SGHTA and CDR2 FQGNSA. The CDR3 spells CASSLAPGLGGYTF. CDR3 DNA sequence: TGTGCCAGCAGCTTAGCTCCAGGCTTGGGTGGCTACACCTTC. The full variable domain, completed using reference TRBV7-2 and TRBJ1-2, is GAGVSQSPSNKVTEKGKDVELRCDPISGHTALYWYRQSLGQGLEFLIYFQGNSAPDKSGLPSDRFSAERTGGSVSTLTIQRTQQEDSAVYLCASSLAPGLGGYTFGSGTRLTVV.

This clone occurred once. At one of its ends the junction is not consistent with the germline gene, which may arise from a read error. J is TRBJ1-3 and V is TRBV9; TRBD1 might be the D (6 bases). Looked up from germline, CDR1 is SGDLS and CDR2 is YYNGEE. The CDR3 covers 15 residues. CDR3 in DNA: TGTACCAGCAGCGTCAGGGGCCGAACTGGAAACACCATATATTTT. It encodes CTSSVRGRTGNTIYF.

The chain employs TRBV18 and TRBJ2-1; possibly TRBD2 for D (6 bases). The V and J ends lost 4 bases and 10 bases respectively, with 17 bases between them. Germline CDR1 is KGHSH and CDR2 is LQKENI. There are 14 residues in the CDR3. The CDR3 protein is CASSRTFLRGEQFF. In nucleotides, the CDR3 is TGTGCCAGCTCACGCACCTTTCTGCGGGGCGAGCAGTTCTTC.

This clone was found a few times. CDR3 DNA: TGTGCCTGGAGTGTAAGGGGGTCCGGGGAGCTGTTTTTT. Protein: CAWSVRGSGELFF. V is TRBV30 and J is TRBJ2-2; possible D gene TRBD1, 6 bases. The V gene lost 0 bases and the J gene lost 6 bases, with 8 bases spanning the gap. Germline lookup yields CDR1 GTSNPN and CDR2 SVGIG (reference sequence). The CDR3 is 13 residues long. Complete variable domain (other parts from reference TRBV30 and TRBJ2-2): SQTIHQWPATLVQPVGSPLSLECTVEGTSNPNLYWYRQAAGRGLQLLFYSVGIGQISSEVPQNLSASRPQDRQFILSSKKLLLSDSGFYLCAWSVRGSGELFFGEGSRLTVL.

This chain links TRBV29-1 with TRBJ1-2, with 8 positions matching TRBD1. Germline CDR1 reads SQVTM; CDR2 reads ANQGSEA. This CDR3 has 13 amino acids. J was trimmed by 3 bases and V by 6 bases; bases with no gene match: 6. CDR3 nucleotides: TGCAGCGTCGGAGGACAGGGATACTATGGCTACACCTTC. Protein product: CSVGGQGYYGYTF.

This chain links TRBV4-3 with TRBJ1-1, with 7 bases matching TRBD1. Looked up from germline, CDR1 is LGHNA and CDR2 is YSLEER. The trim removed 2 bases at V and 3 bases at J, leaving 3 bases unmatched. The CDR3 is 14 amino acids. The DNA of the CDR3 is TGCGCCAGCAGCCAAAACACAGGGGACACTGAAGCTTTCTTT. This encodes CASSQNTGDTEAFF.

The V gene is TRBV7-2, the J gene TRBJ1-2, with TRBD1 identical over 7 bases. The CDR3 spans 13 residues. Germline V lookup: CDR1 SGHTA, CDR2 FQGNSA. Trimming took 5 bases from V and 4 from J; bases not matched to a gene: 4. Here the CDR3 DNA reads TGTGCCAGCAGCCCGGGACAGTCCTATGGCTACACCTTC. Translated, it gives CASSPGQSYGYTF.

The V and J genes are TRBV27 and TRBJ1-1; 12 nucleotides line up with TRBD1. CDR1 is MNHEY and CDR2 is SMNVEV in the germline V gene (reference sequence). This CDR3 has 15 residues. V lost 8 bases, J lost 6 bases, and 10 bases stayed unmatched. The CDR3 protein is CASSRDRGRVAEAFF. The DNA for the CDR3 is TGTGCCAGCTCCCGGGACAGGGGGCGGGTAGCTGAAGCTTTCTTT.

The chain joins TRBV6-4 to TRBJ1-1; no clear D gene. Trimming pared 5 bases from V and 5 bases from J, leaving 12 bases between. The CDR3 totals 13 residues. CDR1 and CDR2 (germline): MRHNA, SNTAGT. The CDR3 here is CASSLGMETEAFF. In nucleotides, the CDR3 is TGTGCCAGCAGTCTGGGCATGGAAACTGAAGCTTTCTTT.

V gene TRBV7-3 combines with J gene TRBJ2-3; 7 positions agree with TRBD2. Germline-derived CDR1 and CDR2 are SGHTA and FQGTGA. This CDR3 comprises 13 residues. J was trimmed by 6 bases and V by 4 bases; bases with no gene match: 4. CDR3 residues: CASSSRAGDTQYF. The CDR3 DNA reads TGTGCCAGCAGCTCACGAGCGGGGGATACGCAGTATTTT.

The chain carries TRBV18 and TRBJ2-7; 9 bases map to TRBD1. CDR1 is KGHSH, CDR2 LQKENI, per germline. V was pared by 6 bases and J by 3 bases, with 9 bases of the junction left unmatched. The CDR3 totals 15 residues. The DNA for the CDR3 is TGTGCCAGCTCCGAAGCACCGACAGGGGGCTACGAGCAGTACTTC. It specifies CASSEAPTGGYEQYF. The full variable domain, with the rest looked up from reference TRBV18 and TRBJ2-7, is NAGVMQNPRHLVRRRGQEARLRCSPMKGHSHVYWYRQLPEEGLKFMVYLQKENIIDESGMPKERFSAEFPKEGPSILRIQQVVRGDSAAYFCASSEAPTGGYEQYFGPGTRLTVT.

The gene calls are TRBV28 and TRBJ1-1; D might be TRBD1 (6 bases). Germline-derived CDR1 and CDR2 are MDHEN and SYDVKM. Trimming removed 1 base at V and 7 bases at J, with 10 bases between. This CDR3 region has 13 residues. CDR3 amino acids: CASSLLQGNEAFF. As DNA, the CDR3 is TGTGCCAGCAGTTTATTACAGGGAAATGAAGCTTTCTTT.

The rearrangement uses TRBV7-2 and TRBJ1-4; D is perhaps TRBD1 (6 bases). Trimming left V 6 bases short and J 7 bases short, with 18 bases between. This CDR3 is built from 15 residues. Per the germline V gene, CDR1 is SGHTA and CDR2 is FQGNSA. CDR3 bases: TGTGCCAGCAGTTCTGTTGGGGGCGCGGGTGAAAAACTGTTTTTT. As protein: CASSSVGGAGEKLFF.

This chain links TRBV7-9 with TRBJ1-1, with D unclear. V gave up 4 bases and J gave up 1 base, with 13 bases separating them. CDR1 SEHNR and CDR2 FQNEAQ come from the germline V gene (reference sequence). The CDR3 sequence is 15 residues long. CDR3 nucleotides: TGTGCCAGCAGCTCGCAGATAATTGCGAACACTGAAGCTTTCTTT. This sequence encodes CASSSQIIANTEAFF.

The CDR3 sequence is CSARQGATYGYTF. The CDR3 DNA sequence: TGCAGCGCCCGACAGGGGGCAACTTATGGCTACACCTTC. The rearrangement links TRBV29-1 to TRBJ1-2; 10 bases agree with TRBD1. The CDR3 sequence is 13 residues long. Germline-derived CDR1 and CDR2 are SQVTM and ANQGSEA. After removal of 7 bases from V and 5 bases from J, the junction contained 7 bases not matched to a gene.